This TCR beta chain was profiled in a study of PD-1 blockade in mismatch repair-deficient tumors. Using immunoSEQ multiplex PCR, the repertoire was profiled, and TCRdb retains in-frame clones only, with some absent. The sample has more than 30,000 clones; about 88% are singletons. V gave up 3 bases and J gave up 6 bases, with 14 bases separating them. This CDR3 region has 14 residues. Germline V lookup: CDR1 LNHDA, CDR2 SQIVND (reference sequence). The sequence came from an adult with mismatch repair-deficient cancer. The rearrangement joins TRBV19 to TRBJ1-2; D call uncertain. Sample: peripheral blood, taken 76 weeks after starting pembrolizumab. The CDR3 sequence is CASSIPQGRNGYTF. The CDR3 DNA sequence: TGTGCCAGTAGTATCCCGCAAGGGCGGAATGGCTACACCTTC.